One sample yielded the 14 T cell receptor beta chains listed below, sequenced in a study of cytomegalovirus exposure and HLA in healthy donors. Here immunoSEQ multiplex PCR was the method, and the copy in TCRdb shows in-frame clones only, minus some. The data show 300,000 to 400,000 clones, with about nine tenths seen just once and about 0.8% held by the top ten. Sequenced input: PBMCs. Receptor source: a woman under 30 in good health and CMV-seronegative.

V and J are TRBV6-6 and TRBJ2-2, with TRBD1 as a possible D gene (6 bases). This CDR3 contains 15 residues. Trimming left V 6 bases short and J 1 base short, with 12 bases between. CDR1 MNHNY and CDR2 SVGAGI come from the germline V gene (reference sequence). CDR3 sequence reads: CASRVPGQNTGELFF. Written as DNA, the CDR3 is TGTGCCAGCAGGGTACCGGGACAGAACACCGGGGAGCTGTTTTTT.

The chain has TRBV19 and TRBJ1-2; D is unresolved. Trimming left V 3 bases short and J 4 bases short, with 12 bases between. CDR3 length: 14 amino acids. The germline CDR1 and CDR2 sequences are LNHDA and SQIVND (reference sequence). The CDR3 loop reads CASSILSAGYGYTF. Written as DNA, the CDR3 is TGTGCCAGTAGTATCCTAAGTGCGGGCTATGGCTACACCTTC.

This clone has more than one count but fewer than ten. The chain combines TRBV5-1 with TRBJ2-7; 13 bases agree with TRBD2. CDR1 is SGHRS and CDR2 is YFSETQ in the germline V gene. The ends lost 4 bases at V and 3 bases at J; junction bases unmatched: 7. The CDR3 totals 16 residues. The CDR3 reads CASSTGTSGDIYEQYF. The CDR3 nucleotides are TGCGCCAGCAGCACCGGGACTAGCGGGGATATCTACGAGCAGTACTTC. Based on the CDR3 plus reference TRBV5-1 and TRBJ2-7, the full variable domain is KAGVTQTPRYLIKTRGQQVTLSCSPISGHRSVSWYQQTPGQGLQFLFEYFSETQRNKGNFPGRFSGRQFSNSRSEMNVSTLELGDSALYLCASSTGTSGDIYEQYFGPGTRLTVT.

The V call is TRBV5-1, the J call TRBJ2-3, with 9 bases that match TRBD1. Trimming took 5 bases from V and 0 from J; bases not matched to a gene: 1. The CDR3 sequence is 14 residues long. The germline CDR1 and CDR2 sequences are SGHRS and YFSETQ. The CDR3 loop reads CASRGTGSTDTQYF. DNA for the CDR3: TGCGCCAGCAGGGGGACAGGGAGCACAGATACGCAGTATTTT.

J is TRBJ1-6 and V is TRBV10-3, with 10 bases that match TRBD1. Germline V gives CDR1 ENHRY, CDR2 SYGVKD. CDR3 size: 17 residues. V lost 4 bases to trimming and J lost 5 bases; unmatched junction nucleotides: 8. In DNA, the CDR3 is TGTGCCATCAGTGCCGGCGGGACAGGGGTAAATAATTCACCCCTCCACTTT. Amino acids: CAISAGGTGVNNSPLHF.

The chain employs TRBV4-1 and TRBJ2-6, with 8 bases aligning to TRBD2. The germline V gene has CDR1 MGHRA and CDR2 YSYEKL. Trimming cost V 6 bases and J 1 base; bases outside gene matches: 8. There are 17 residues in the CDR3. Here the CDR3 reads CASRETSETSGANVLTF. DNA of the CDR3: TGCGCCAGCAGGGAGACTAGCGAGACGTCTGGGGCCAACGTCCTGACTTTC.

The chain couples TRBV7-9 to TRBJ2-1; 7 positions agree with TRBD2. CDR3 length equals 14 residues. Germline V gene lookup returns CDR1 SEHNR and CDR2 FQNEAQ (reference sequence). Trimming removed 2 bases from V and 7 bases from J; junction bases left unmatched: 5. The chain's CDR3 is CASSLRDYLNEQFF. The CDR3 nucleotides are TGTGCCAGCAGCTTACGGGACTACCTGAATGAGCAGTTCTTC.

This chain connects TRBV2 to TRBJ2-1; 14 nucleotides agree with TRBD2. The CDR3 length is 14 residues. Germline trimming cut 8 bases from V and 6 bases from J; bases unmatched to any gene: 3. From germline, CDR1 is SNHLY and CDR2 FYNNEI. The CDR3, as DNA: TGTGCCAGCGACGGGACTAGCGGGAGCAATGAGCAGTTCTTC. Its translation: CASDGTSGSNEQFF.

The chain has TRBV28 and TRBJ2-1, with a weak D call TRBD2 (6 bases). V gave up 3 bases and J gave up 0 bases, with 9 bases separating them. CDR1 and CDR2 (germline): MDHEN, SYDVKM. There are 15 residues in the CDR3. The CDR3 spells CASSLVADSYNEQFF. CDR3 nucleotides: TGTGCCAGCAGTTTGGTAGCGGACTCCTACAATGAGCAGTTCTTC.

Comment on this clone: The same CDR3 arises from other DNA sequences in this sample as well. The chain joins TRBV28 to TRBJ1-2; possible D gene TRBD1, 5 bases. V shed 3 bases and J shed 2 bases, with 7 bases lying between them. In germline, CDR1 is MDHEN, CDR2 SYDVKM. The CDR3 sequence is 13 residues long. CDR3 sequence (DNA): TGTGCCAGCAGTTTGTCAGGGAACTATGGCTACACCTTC. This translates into CASSLSGNYGYTF.

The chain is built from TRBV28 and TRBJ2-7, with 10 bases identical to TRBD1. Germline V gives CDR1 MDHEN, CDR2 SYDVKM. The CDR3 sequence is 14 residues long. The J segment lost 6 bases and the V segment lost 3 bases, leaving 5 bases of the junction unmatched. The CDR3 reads CASSLGQGSVEQYF. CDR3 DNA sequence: TGTGCCAGCAGTTTGGGACAGGGGTCGGTCGAGCAGTACTTC. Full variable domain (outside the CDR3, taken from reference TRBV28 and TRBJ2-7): DVKVTQSSRYLVKRTGEKVFLECVQDMDHENMFWYRQDPGLGLRLIYFSYDVKMKEKGDIPEGYSVSREKKERFSLILESASTNQTSMYLCASSLGQGSVEQYFGPGTRLTVT.

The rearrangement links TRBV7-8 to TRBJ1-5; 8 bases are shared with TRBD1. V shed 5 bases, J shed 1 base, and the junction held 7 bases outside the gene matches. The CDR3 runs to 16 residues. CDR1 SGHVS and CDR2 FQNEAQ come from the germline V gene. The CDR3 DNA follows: TGTGCCAGCAGCGAACTAGCAGGGGGCAGCAATCAGCCCCAGCATTTT. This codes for CASSELAGGSNQPQHF.

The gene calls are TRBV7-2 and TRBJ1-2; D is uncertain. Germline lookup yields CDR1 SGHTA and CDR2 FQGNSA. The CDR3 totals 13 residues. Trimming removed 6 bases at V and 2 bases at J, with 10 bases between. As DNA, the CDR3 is TGTGCCAGCAGTTCGGACTGGAACTATGGCTACACCTTC. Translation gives CASSSDWNYGYTF. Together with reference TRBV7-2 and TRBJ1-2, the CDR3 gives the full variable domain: GAGVSQSPSNKVTEKGKDVELRCDPISGHTALYWYRQSLGQGLEFLIYFQGNSAPDKSGLPSDRFSAERTGGSVSTLTIQRTQQEDSAVYLCASSSDWNYGYTFGSGTRLTVV.

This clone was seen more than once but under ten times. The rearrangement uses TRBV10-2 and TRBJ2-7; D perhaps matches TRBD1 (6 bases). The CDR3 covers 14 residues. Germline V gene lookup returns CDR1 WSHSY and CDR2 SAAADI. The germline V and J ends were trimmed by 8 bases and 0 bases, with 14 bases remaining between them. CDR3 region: CASLTGTSSYEQYF. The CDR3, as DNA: TGCGCCAGCCTGACCGGGACATCCTCCTACGAGCAGTACTTC.